This TCR beta chain was captured by sequencing in a study of cytomegalovirus exposure and HLA in healthy donors. Whole-study results and caveats: Several of the most significant clusters appeared, in a later analysis, to be linked to common viral pathogens. Despite most TCR sequences being rare, some public TCRs occurred in many donors. In a later analysis, a genetic analysis reported fewer productive-TCR N-insertions in an Asian-associated ancestry cluster than the cohort average.

CDR3 length: 14 residues. J lost 9 bases, V lost 1 base, and 4 bases had no gene match. CDR1 SGHAT and CDR2 FQDESV come from the germline V gene (reference sequence). The PCR contained 60 Vbeta and 13 Jbeta primers. Sequencing used immunoSEQ multiplex PCR; TCRdb keeps in-frame clones, though not all of them. The sample holds approximately 88,000 clones, around 79% seen once. On this clone: Its antigen remains unknown.

Sequencing input: PBMCs. The source of this sequence is a man between 18 and 29 years old in good health and CMV-seropositive. The rearrangement links TRBV11-1 to TRBJ2-1; TRBD2 agrees at 9 bases. The CDR3: CASSLDRGLAEQFF. The CDR3 DNA sequence: TGTGCCAGCAGCTTAGATAGGGGACTAGCTGAGCAGTTCTTC.